One and the same sample provided the 9 T cell receptor beta chains below, sequenced in a study of patients and donors after allogeneic stem cell transplantation. TCRdb re-analysed the RT-PCR reads in MiXCR, keeping a single row per CDR3 protein. The profile shows approximately 200,000 distinct CDR3 sequences, 11% to 15% of them singletons. The source material was blood, either unsorted or a sorted T cell fraction (not recorded which). The receptors stem from a human donor who was either an allogeneic HSCT recipient or a stem cell or donor lymphocyte infusion donor (not recorded which). It is not recorded whose cells these are; they may come from a transplant donor.

The chain has TRBV7-8 and TRBJ2-7; D gene unclear. CDR1 is SGHVS, CDR2 FQNEAQ, per germline. V was pared by 3 bases and J by 3 bases, with 21 bases between. This CDR3 comprises 17 residues. Here the CDR3 reads CASSFPSRRVHHYEQYF. Written as DNA, the CDR3 is TGTGCCAGCAGCTTTCCCTCCCGAAGGGTCCACCACTACGAGCAGTACTTC.

This clonotype was observed a handful of times. The rearrangement joins TRBV11-3 to TRBJ2-3, with D tentatively TRBD1 (6 bases). The CDR3 consists of 14 residues. CDR1 is SGHNT, CDR2 YENEEA, per germline. V was shortened by 1 base and J by 6 bases, with 11 bases between the two germline ends. For the CDR3, the DNA is TGTGCCAGCAGCTTAGGGTGGGGGCACGATACGCAGTATTTT. Its translation is CASSLGWGHDTQYF.

The chain combines TRBV25-1 with TRBJ1-2; TRBD1 might be the D (5 bases). The CDR3 runs 14 residues. The germline gives CDR1 MGHDK, CDR2 SYGVNS. Deletions cut 6 bases from V and 6 bases from J, with 17 bases between. CDR3 nucleotide sequence: TGTGCCAGCAGCACAGTGGGGACGGCTCATGGCTACACCTTC. This codes for CASSTVGTAHGYTF.

Points on this clonotype: Given the absence of the conserved phenylalanine or tryptophan at the CDR3 end, a read error is likely. It is unclear where the CDR3 begins or ends on the DNA, so no DNA is shown, and the CDR3 is as TCRdb lists it. The rearrangement links TRBV20-1 to TRBJ2-1; whether TRBD2, the table's D call, matches the DNA was not checked. CDR1 DFQATT and CDR2 SNEGSKA come from the germline V gene (reference sequence). The CDR3 adds up to 13 amino acids, both ends counted. The CDR3 reads CSARFDALAGGQI.

There are a few counts of this clonotype. This sequence joins TRBV5-1 and TRBJ1-2; 7 positions agree with TRBD1. Germline V CDR1 and CDR2: SGHRS, YFSETQ. The CDR3 spans 14 residues. V lost 5 bases and J lost 5; bases outside the gene matches: 9. The CDR3 loop reads CASSLQGGRYGYTF. The CDR3 bases are TGCGCCAGCAGTTTGCAGGGGGGTCGGTATGGCTACACCTTC.

This clonotype was detected many times. V is TRBV24-1 and J is TRBJ1-1; D might be TRBD1 (6 bases). Trimming took 5 bases from V and 3 from J, leaving 18 bases between them. Per the germline V gene, CDR1 is KGHDR and CDR2 is SFDVKD. The CDR3 has 16 residues. The CDR3 region has the DNA TGTGCCACCAGTGGCTCCCCAAGGGGGGCCCACACTGAAGCTTTCTTT. This translates into CATSGSPRGAHTEAFF.

The V call is TRBV7-3, the J call TRBJ2-3; D uncertain. The CDR3 is 14 amino acids. Trimming left V 0 bases short and J 6 bases short, with 10 bases between. CDR1 SGHTA and CDR2 FQGTGA come from the germline V gene. In DNA, the CDR3 is TGTGCCAGCAGCTTAACAGGAGTGGGGGATACGCAGTATTTT. Protein product: CASSLTGVGDTQYF.

The chain employs TRBV28 and TRBJ2-4, with D unresolved. The CDR3 has 16 amino acids. In germline, CDR1 is MDHEN, CDR2 SYDVKM. The V end was cut by 2 bases, the J end by 0 bases, with 11 bases between. The CDR3 reads CASSLGVPLAKNIQYF. The CDR3 bases are TGTGCCAGCAGTTTAGGGGTACCTCTAGCCAAAAACATTCAGTACTTC.

The chain is built from TRBV23-1 and TRBJ1-2; D not resolved. TRBV23-1 is reported as an ORF; its role is uncertain. CDR3 size: 10 residues. CDR3 sequence reads: CAPLDYGYTF. The CDR3 nucleotides read TGCGCGCCGTTGGACTATGGCTACACCTTC.